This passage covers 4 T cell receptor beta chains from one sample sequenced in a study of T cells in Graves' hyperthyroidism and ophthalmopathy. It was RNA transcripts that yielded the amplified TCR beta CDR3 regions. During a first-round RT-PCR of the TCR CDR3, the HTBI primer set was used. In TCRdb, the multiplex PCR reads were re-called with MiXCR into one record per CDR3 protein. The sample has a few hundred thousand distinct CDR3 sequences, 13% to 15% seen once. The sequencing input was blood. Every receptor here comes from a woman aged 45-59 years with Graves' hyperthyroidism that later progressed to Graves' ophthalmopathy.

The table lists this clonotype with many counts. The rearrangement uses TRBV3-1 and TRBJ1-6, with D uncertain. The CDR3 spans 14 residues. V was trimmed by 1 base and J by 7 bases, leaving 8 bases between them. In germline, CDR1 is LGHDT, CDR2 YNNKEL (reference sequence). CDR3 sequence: CASSQGDTNSPLHF. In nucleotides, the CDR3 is TGTGCCAGCAGCCAAGGTGATACCAATTCACCCCTCCACTTT.

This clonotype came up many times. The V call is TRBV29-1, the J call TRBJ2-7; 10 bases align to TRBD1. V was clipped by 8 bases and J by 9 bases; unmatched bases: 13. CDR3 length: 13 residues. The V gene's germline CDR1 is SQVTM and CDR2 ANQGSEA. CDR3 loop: CSMRTGRTGGQYF. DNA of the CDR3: TGCAGCATGCGGACAGGGCGGACAGGGGGGCAGTACTTC.

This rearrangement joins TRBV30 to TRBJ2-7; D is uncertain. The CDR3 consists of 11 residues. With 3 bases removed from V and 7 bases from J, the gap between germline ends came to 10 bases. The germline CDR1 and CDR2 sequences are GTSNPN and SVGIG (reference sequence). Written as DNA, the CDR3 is TGTGCCTGGAGCCCCCTGAGGGAGCAGTACTTC. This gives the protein CAWSPLREQYF.

The CDR3 DNA is TGTGCCAGCAGCCAAGTCCAGGGAGGCTATGGCTACACCTTC. Translated, it gives CASSQVQGGYGYTF. The V call is TRBV14, the J call TRBJ1-2, with a tentative D call TRBD1 (5 bases). Trimming shortened V by 1 base and J by 4 bases, and 10 bases separated the two germline ends. Per germline, CDR1 SGHDN and CDR2 FVKESK. The CDR3 consists of 14 residues.